What follows describes a single TCR beta chain. Its matching antigen is unknown. This CDR3 region has 11 residues. Germline CDR1 is LGHDT and CDR2 is YNNKEL (reference sequence). The V end was cut by 3 bases, the J end by 6 bases, with 6 bases between. Sample treatment: roughly 18 received Ad26.COV2.S at low or high dose, single or two shots; about five received placebo; per-sample allocation not given. Sample collection was performed on day 63 after the first vaccine or placebo injection. The data were taken from a study of Ad26.COV2.S vaccination and SARS-CoV-2 variants. Study details: The Ad26.COV2.S arm of the COV1001 trial was where the donor was placed. Recipients of Ad26.COV2.S got it intramuscularly, once or twice 56 days apart. General study points: Similar non-spike TCR breadth was observed in recipients of vaccine and of placebo. Vaccine recipients showed a spike-specific TCR breadth that was higher than in placebo recipients.

The data were produced by immunoSEQ multiplex PCR, yet TCRdb's version contains in-frame clones alone and is incomplete. Seen here are a few hundred thousand clones, around 90% observed once, and the top ten hold about 3%. The clonotype originates from a person between 18 and 59 years old who received the Ad26.COV2.S COVID-19 vaccine or a placebo. The chain couples TRBV3-1 (or the pseudogene TRBV3-2) to TRBJ2-7, with D unclear. Sequences were derived from peripheral blood, sampled in a trial of Ad26.COV2.S vaccine versus placebo. The CDR3 here is CASSHRTEQYF. CDR3 bases: TGTGCCAGCAGCCATCGAACCGAGCAGTACTTC.